These 14 T cell receptor beta chains share one sample of origin, sequenced in a study of T cell responses to AZD1222 COVID-19 vaccine. Using immunoSEQ multiplex PCR, the repertoire was profiled, and TCRdb retains in-frame clones only, with some absent. The sample lists over 150,000 clones; about nine tenths were seen once. This specimen was peripheral blood, taken on day 0 of MenACWY control vaccination. All receptors derive from an adult in good health.

This rearrangement joins TRBV7-9 to TRBJ1-3; D is uncertain. Trimming took off 10 bases at V and 4 bases at J, with 14 bases between the two ends. Germline values: CDR1 SEHNR, CDR2 FQNEAQ (reference sequence). CDR3 length: 13 residues. The CDR3 region is CATDLELGNTIYF. The CDR3 DNA is TGTGCCACCGACCTTGAGCTGGGAAACACCATATATTTT.

The CDR3 DNA is TGTGCCACCATGGTCGGCAGGGGGTGGGGTATTCCGGGGTTCACTGAAGCTTTCTTT. As protein: CATMVGRGWGIPGFTEAFF. The gene calls are TRBV24-1 and TRBJ1-1, with 7 bases aligning to TRBD1. The CDR3 is made up of 19 amino acids. From germline, CDR1 is KGHDR and CDR2 SFDVKD. Trimming took 8 bases from V and 4 from J; bases not matched to a gene: 24.

CDR3 amino acids: CASSTDRGRNTEAFF. The CDR3 DNA reads TGTGCCAGCAGCACTGACAGGGGGCGGAACACTGAAGCTTTCTTT. V gene TRBV13 combines with J gene TRBJ1-1, with 10 bases fitting TRBD1. The CDR3 is 15 residues long. Germline CDR1 reads PRHDT; CDR2 reads FYEKMQ (reference sequence). J gave up 1 base and V 5 bases, and 4 bases lay outside the gene matches.

This rearrangement joins TRBV27 to TRBJ2-2; D is ambiguous. V was clipped by 3 bases and J by 5 bases, with 10 bases between them. Germline V gives CDR1 MNHEY, CDR2 SMNVEV (reference sequence). The CDR3 length is 14 residues. CDR3 bases: TGTGCCAGCAGTTTTCAGAGCCGAACCGGGGAGCTGTTTTTT. Its translation: CASSFQSRTGELFF.

The chain uses TRBV2 and TRBJ1-5; D not certain. The CDR3 consists of 14 residues. The V gene's germline CDR1 is SNHLY and CDR2 FYNNEI. V was pared by 3 bases and J by 0 bases, with 6 bases between. The CDR3 reads CASSDLLSNQPQHF. CDR3 nucleotide sequence: TGTGCCAGCAGTGATTTACTTAGCAATCAGCCCCAGCATTTT.

The rearrangement links TRBV10-2 to TRBJ2-5, with D perhaps TRBD2 (5 bases). Per germline, CDR1 WSHSY and CDR2 SAAADI. V lost 5 bases to trimming and J lost 2 bases, with 15 bases between them. This CDR3 contains 15 residues. CDR3 loop: CASSYGPREQETQYF. The CDR3 nucleotides are TGCGCCAGCAGTTACGGTCCTCGGGAACAAGAGACCCAGTACTTC.

The chain is built from TRBV5-1 and TRBJ2-1, with TRBD2 matching 10 bases. This CDR3 spans 19 amino acids. Unmatched junction bases numbered 10, after V lost 1 base and J lost 0 bases. Germline V gives CDR1 SGHRS, CDR2 YFSETQ. CDR3 sequence (DNA): TGCGCCAGCAGCTTGTACGCTGTGGCTAGCGGGAGCTCCTACAATGAGCAGTTCTTC. Protein: CASSLYAVASGSSYNEQFF.

The chain joins TRBV6-1 to TRBJ1-2; tentative D call: TRBD1 (6 bases). Trimming took 2 bases from V and 0 from J, leaving 31 bases between them. The CDR3 has 22 amino acids. Germline CDR1 MNHNS, CDR2 SASEGT. The CDR3 is CASSERTSDSGIGVTANYGYTF. CDR3 DNA: TGTGCCAGCAGTGAACGTACTTCGGACAGCGGCATAGGGGTTACTGCTAACTATGGCTACACCTTC.

The chain links TRBV19 to TRBJ2-4, with 8 bases fitting TRBD1. V gave up 7 bases and J gave up 3 bases; unmatched junction bases: 11. This CDR3 contains 16 residues. Germline CDR1 reads LNHDA; CDR2 reads SQIVND (reference sequence). The CDR3 DNA reads TGTGCCAGTAAAATCGGGGTGGACAGGGTCAAAAACATTCAGTACTTC. As protein: CASKIGVDRVKNIQYF.

This clone showed up just once. J is TRBJ1-2 and V is TRBV7-2, with TRBD1 identical over 7 bases. The CDR3 covers 13 residues. J gave up 8 bases and V 5 bases, and 8 bases lay outside the gene matches. Per germline, CDR1 SGHTA and CDR2 FQGNSA. CDR3 sequence reads: CASSALYRGGYTF. As DNA, the CDR3 is TGTGCCAGCAGCGCCCTATACAGGGGCGGCTACACCTTC.

This CDR3 is CASSPRQGLVTEAFF. CDR3 DNA: TGTGCCAGCAGCCCCAGACAAGGGTTGGTCACTGAAGCTTTCTTT. The chain uses TRBV9 and TRBJ1-1; D unclear. V was cut by 4 bases and J by 4 bases, with 17 bases left in between. This CDR3 contains 15 residues. In germline, CDR1 is SGDLS, CDR2 YYNGEE.

The chain combines TRBV18 with TRBJ2-7; 10 bases fit TRBD2. The CDR3 is 16 amino acids. V trimming: 3 bases; J trimming: 5 bases; junction bases outside the gene matches: 10. Germline V gives CDR1 KGHSH, CDR2 LQKENI. The CDR3 DNA sequence: TGTGCCAGCTCACCTTTCGGGCTAGCGGGAGCGGACGAGCAGTACTTC. It codes for CASSPFGLAGADEQYF.

The chain couples TRBV2 to TRBJ2-1; D remains ambiguous. The CDR3 covers 14 residues. V lost 5 bases and J lost 8, with 16 bases in between. From germline, CDR1 is SNHLY and CDR2 FYNNEI. This chain's CDR3 is CASSFLDGQDEQFF. DNA for the CDR3: TGTGCCAGCAGTTTTTTAGACGGGCAGGATGAGCAGTTCTTC.

The J gene is TRBJ1-5, the V gene TRBV12-2; TRBD1, as called in the table, went unchecked against the DNA. TRBV12-2 is an annotated pseudogene. The CDR3 is 15 amino acids. The CDR3 sequence: CASPGGCCSNQPQHF. The CDR3 region has the DNA TGTGCAAGTCCAGGGGGATGTTGTAGCAATCAGCCCCAGCATTTT.